This TCR beta chain is drawn from a study of Tregs in tolerant kidney transplant recipients. Study-wide findings and caveats: No direct test of biological reproducibility was done here. The most relevant donor-specific Treg TCRbeta repertoire apparently came from expansion with activated donor B cells.

Sequenced by immunoSEQ multiplex PCR; TCRdb stores in-frame clones only, minus some. The sample carries about 120,000 clones, around nine tenths recorded once. V shed 4 bases, J shed 5 bases, and the junction held 7 bases outside the gene matches. The CDR3 totals 15 residues. Germline V gene lookup returns CDR1 MGHDK and CDR2 SYGVNS. Details on this clone: What it recognizes is unknown.

The receptor was isolated from a human donor in good health. The rearrangement joins TRBV25-1 to TRBJ2-5; TRBD2 matches 10 bases. Sequencing used CD4+ T cells from blood. The CDR3 DNA reads as TGTGCCAGCAGTGTAAGCGGGAGGGCTGGGGAGACCCAGTACTTC. Protein: CASSVSGRAGETQYF.